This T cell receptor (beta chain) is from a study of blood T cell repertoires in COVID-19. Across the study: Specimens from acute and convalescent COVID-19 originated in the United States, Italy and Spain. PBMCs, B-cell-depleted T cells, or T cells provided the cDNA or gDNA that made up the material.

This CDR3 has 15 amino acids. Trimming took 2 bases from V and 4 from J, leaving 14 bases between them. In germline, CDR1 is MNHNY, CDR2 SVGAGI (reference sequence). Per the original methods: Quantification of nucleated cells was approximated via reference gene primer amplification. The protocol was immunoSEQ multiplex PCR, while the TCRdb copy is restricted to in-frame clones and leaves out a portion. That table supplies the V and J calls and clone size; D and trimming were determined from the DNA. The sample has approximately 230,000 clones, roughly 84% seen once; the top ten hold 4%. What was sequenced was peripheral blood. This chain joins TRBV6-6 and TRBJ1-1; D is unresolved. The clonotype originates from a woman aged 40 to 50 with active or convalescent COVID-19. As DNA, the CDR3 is TGTGCCAGCAGTTACGACGACCTCCGAGGCACTGAAGCTTTCTTT. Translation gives CASSYDDLRGTEAFF.